This TCR beta chain was sequenced for a study of T cells in Graves' hyperthyroidism and ophthalmopathy. Study results and limitations: Ophthalmopathy got predicted by the model a median approximately 6 months before its onset.

RNA transcripts provided the source from which TCR beta CDR3 regions were amplified. Researchers ran a first-round RT-PCR on the TCR CDR3 using the HTBI primer set. Using its own MiXCR run on the multiplex PCR reads, TCRdb lists one record per CDR3 protein. The table records 300,000 to 350,000 distinct CDR3 sequences, approximately 13% of them present only once. This clonotype was detected ten times or more. The target antigen is unknown. Germline CDR1 is DFQATT and CDR2 is SNEGSKA (reference sequence). The CDR3 contains 14 residues. V lost 2 bases, J lost 7 bases, and 15 bases lay in between. For Graves' hyperthyroidism to be stable, ophthalmopathy could not progress within 18 months. Thyroid ultrasound and orbital computed tomography, with clinical symptoms and serum thyroxine and TRAb, informed diagnoses.

The chain combines TRBV20-1 with TRBJ2-1; D tentatively reads TRBD1 or TRBD2 (5 bases each). The TCR originated in a woman aged 25 to 39 with Graves' hyperthyroidism. The sample comprised blood. The CDR3 protein is CSARSPTRGNEQFF. Here the CDR3 DNA reads TGCAGTGCTAGATCTCCCACTAGGGGAAATGAGCAGTTCTTC.